This TCR beta chain derives from a study of blood T cell repertoires in COVID-19. V trimming: 11 bases; J trimming: 3 bases; junction bases outside the gene matches: 7. This CDR3 region has 13 residues. Looked up from germline, CDR1 is MDHEN and CDR2 is SYDVKM. As processed by the authors: Reference gene primers were amplified, and this amplification served to estimate nucleated cell counts. Assay used: immunoSEQ multiplex PCR; TCRdb lists only in-frame clones, some missing. V, J and clone size are those of that table, while D and trimming were read from the DNA. The sample carries hundreds of thousands of clones, under 90% recorded once.

The sample comprised peripheral blood. The V and J genes are TRBV28 and TRBJ1-2; 9 bases are shared with TRBD1. The TCR originated in a woman over 75 with acute or convalescent COVID-19. The CDR3 DNA is TGTGCCTGCCGGACAGGGGTCGACTATGGCTACACCTTC. Its protein is CACRTGVDYGYTF.